A selection of T cell receptor beta chains follows, all from one sample in a study of blood T cell repertoires in COVID-19. The assay was immunoSEQ multiplex PCR, and TCRdb's table has in-frame clones only and misses some. The data contain roughly 330,000 clones, roughly 88% of them seen just once; the ten biggest clones take up under 2%. Material: peripheral blood. Receptors originate from a woman aged 50 to 60 with acute or convalescent COVID-19. Each CDR3 is given with its conserved first and last residue. Fields, in order: J gene, clone size, D gene, V gene, CDR3 DNA, CDR3 protein. D genes are given only for firm matches. Part of the rows lack a size; the others show once, few, many or a class for expanded clones.

>TRBJ2-7|-|TRBD2|TRBV4-2
TGTGCCAGCAGCCAAGTGCTAGCGGGGAGAGAGCAGTACTTC
CASSQVLAGREQYF
>TRBJ2-1|-|TRBD2|TRBV5-1
TGCGCCAGCAGCCTAAGACTAGCGGGAGAGCAGTTCTTC
CASSLRLAGEQFF
>TRBJ2-2|few|-|TRBV9
TGTGCCAGCAGCGCCGGGATCGGGGAGCTGTTTTTT
CASSAGIGELFF
>TRBJ2-5|-|-|TRBV28
TGTGCCAGCAGTATACAGGAAGAGACCCAGTACTTC
CASSIQEETQYF
>TRBJ2-3|-|-|TRBV4-1
TGCGCCAGCAGCCAAGTGGGGCGGACAGATACGCAGTATTTT
CASSQVGRTDTQYF
>TRBJ2-7|-|TRBD2|TRBV15
TGTGCCACCAGCAGGGGGACTAGCGGGACCCGCGAGCAGTACTTC
CATSRGTSGTREQYF
>TRBJ2-3|-|-|TRBV28
TGTGCCAGCGGAGTTGGGCAAGGCGCGGGACCTAGCACAGATACGCAGTATTTT
CASGVGQGAGPSTDTQYF
>TRBJ2-5|-|-|TRBV5-1
TGCGCCAGCAGCCCGGGCCGGACGGGGAACCTTCAAGAGACCCAGTACTTC
CASSPGRTGNLQETQYF
>TRBJ2-2|-|TRBD1|TRBV5-4
TGTGCCAGCAGCAAGGGACAGTCCACCGGGGAGCTGTTTTTT
CASSKGQSTGELFF
>TRBJ2-5|-|TRBD1|TRBV5-1
TGCGCCAGCAGTTTCACAGGGGCCACAGAGACCCAGTACTTC
CASSFTGATETQYF
>TRBJ2-1|once|TRBD2|TRBV3-1/TRBV3-2
TGTGCCAGCAGGCCCCGACTAGCGGGAGGGAATTACAATGAGCAGTTCTTC
CASRPRLAGGNYNEQFF
>TRBJ2-7|-|TRBD1|TRBV30
TGTGCCTGGAGACCACTTCCGGGACAGGGGAGGTTTAAAGACGAGCAGTACTTC
CAWRPLPGQGRFKDEQYF
>TRBJ1-1|once|TRBD1|TRBV9
TGTGCCAGCAGCTCGAGACAGGGGGGTGACACTGAAGCTTTCTTT
CASSSRQGGDTEAFF
>TRBJ2-1|-|-|TRBV30
TGTGCCTGGAGTGCCGGGTCCTACTCGTACAATGAGCAGTTCTTC
CAWSAGSYSYNEQFF
>TRBJ2-2|-|TRBD2|TRBV4-1
TGCGCCAGCAGCCGAAATCTAGCGGGAGGGCTTGGCGGGGAGCTGTTTTTT
CASSRNLAGGLGGELFF
>TRBJ2-7|-|-|TRBV7-9
TGTGCCAGCAGACGGGAGAACGCCTACGAGCAGTACTTC
CASRRENAYEQYF
>TRBJ2-7|-|TRBD2|TRBV5-1
TGCGCCAGCAGCATTTCAGCGGGAGGGTCTAGTAGGTACGAGCAGTACTTC
CASSISAGGSSRYEQYF
>TRBJ1-5|-|TRBD1|TRBV15
TGTGCCACCAGCAGACACCGACGGACAGGGCTAATTGGGAATCAGCCCCAGCATTTT
CATSRHRRTGLIGNQPQHF
>TRBJ2-2|few|TRBD2|TRBV4-3
TGCGCCAGCAGACCGGGACTAGTGAATACCGGGGAGCTGTTTTTT
CASRPGLVNTGELFF
>TRBJ1-1|-|TRBD1|TRBV19
TGTGCCAGTAGTATAGGAGGGGGCCGCACTGAAGCTTTCTTT
CASSIGGGRTEAFF
>TRBJ2-3|-|-|TRBV4-3
TGCGCCAGCAGCCAAGAACAACGGGGCACAGATACGCAGTATTTT
CASSQEQRGTDTQYF
>TRBJ1-6|-|-|TRBV6-6
TGTGCCAGCAGTTACAGGGGCGATAATTCACCCCTCCACTTT
CASSYRGDNSPLHF
>TRBJ1-2|-|-|TRBV27
TGTGCCAGCAGTATCGACAGAGCTAACTATGGCTACACCTTC
CASSIDRANYGYTF
>TRBJ1-1|-|TRBD1|TRBV30
TGTGCCTGGATGGGACAGCCGAACACTGAAGCTTTCTTT
CAWMGQPNTEAFF
>TRBJ1-5|few|-|TRBV19
TGTGCCAGTAGTACGAGGAAGCAGCCCCAGCATTTT
CASSTRKQPQHF
>TRBJ1-5|-|-|TRBV19
TGTGCCAGTAGTATAGAACAGCATAGCAATCAGCCCCAGCATTTT
CASSIEQHSNQPQHF
>TRBJ2-2|-|TRBD2|TRBV5-1
TGCGCCAGCAGCTTCACTAGCGGAACCACCGGGGAGCTGTTTTTT
CASSFTSGTTGELFF
>TRBJ2-3|few|-|TRBV7-2
TGTGCCAGCAGCTACGGGAGCACAGATACGCAGTATTTT
CASSYGSTDTQYF
>TRBJ2-4|-|-|TRBV10-3
TGTGCCATCAGTGAGTCTAGGGCGCGGGAAACAAACATTCAGTACTTC
CAISESRARETNIQYF
>TRBJ2-4|-|-|TRBV7-2
TGTGCCAGCAGCCCGGGGACATCGGTGATAGTTCAGTACTTC
CASSPGTSVIVQYF